A single sample gave rise to the 8 T cell receptor beta chains below, sequenced in a study of blood T cells in healthy people across ages. Primed by a sample-barcoded 5' primer and a J-beta primer mix, a second PCR proceeded for 7 to 11 cycles. MiXCR, applied by TCRdb to the 5' RACE reads, yields one record per CDR3 protein. The table records about 760,000 distinct CDR3 sequences, roughly 25% of them present only once. The sample was also reused in another study, on T cells of mothers and their children.

Specimen: blood. These receptors were taken from a boy younger than 18 in good health.

The V and J genes are TRBV6-6 and TRBJ2-3, with 8 nucleotides matching TRBD1. This CDR3 is built from 15 residues. CDR1 is MNHNY and CDR2 is SVGAGI in the germline V gene (reference sequence). Unmatched junction bases numbered 1, after V lost 0 bases and J lost 2 bases. This chain's CDR3 is CASSYSTGVTDTQYF. CDR3 DNA sequence: TGTGCCAGCAGTTACTCGACAGGGGTCACAGATACGCAGTATTTT.

This clonotype has more than one count but fewer than ten. The chain links TRBV7-3 to TRBJ2-4; maybe TRBD1 (6 bases). CDR1 and CDR2 (germline): SGHTA, FQGTGA. CDR3 length: 17 residues. Deletions cut 4 bases from V and 0 bases from J, with 16 bases between. Here the CDR3 reads CASSSSAGEGAKNIQYF. In nucleotides, the CDR3 is TGTGCCAGCAGCTCCAGCGCAGGGGAAGGAGCCAAAAACATTCAGTACTTC.

The V gene is TRBV19, the J gene TRBJ2-5, with D uncertain. The DNA matches TRBJ2-1 better at its end, which makes the J call doubtful. CDR3 length equals 14 residues. Looked up from germline, CDR1 is LNHDA and CDR2 is SQIVND (reference sequence). For the CDR3, the DNA is TGTGCCAGTAGTACCAATCGGCAGAACAATGAGCAGTTCTTC. This codes for CASSTNRQNNEQFF.

This clonotype appeared a few times. As DNA, the CDR3 is TGTGCCAGCAGTGTAAGCGGGGGGGAAGTGTACATTCAGTACTTC. Amino acid sequence: CASSVSGGEVYIQYF. The chain recombines TRBV2 with TRBJ2-4; TRBD2 matches at 10 bases. V dropped 4 bases and J dropped 8; count of bases not matched to a gene: 8. CDR3 length: 15 residues. The germline CDR1 and CDR2 sequences are SNHLY and FYNNEI. Looking up the rest from reference TRBV2 and TRBJ2-4 gives the full variable domain: EPEVTQTPSHQVTQMGQEVILRCVPISNHLYFYWYRQILGQKVEFLVSFYNNEISEKSEIFDDQFSVERPDGSNFTLKIRSTKLEDSAMYFCASSVSGGEVYIQYFGAGTRLSVL.

A few counts support this clonotype. The V gene is TRBV3-1, the J gene TRBJ2-5; TRBD2 agrees at 7 bases. From germline, CDR1 is LGHDT and CDR2 YNNKEL (reference sequence). Germline trimming cut 4 bases from V and 3 bases from J; bases unmatched to any gene: 5. The CDR3 is 14 residues long. CDR3 nucleotide sequence: TGTGCCAGCAGCCGAACTAGCGCCGAAGAGACCCAGTACTTC. This gives the protein CASSRTSAEETQYF.

This clonotype has a handful of counts. The rearrangement joins TRBV20-1 to TRBJ1-1, with 8 bases identical to TRBD1. Germline V gene sequence: CDR1 DFQATT, CDR2 SNEGSKA (reference sequence). The CDR3 length is 12 residues. V lost 0 bases and J lost 11; bases outside the gene matches: 5. CDR3 in DNA: TGCAGTGCTAGAGAAGCAGGGGGCATGGCTTTCTTT. Its translation: CSAREAGGMAFF.

The chain is built from TRBV7-8 and TRBJ2-5, with D possibly being TRBD2 (6 bases). The DNA matches TRBJ2-1 better at its end, which makes the J call doubtful. Germline assignment: CDR1 SGHVS and CDR2 FQNEAQ. The CDR3 totals 19 residues. CDR3 amino acids: CASRPGVPLREESRDEQFF. In DNA form, the CDR3 reads TGTGCCAGCAGGCCGGGGGTCCCCTTGCGGGAAGAAAGTCGGGATGAGCAGTTCTTC.

This clonotype was detected only a few times. The chain joins TRBV24-1 to TRBJ2-5; D remains unclear. With the DNA end fitting TRBJ2-7 better, the J assignment may be wrong. CDR1 and CDR2 (germline): KGHDR, SFDVKD. The CDR3 length is 14 residues. As DNA, the CDR3 is TGTGCCACCAGTGATTCAAAGGGAAACTACGAGCAGTACTTC. This translates into CATSDSKGNYEQYF.